The clone carrying this T cell receptor beta chain came up a few times. This sample was taken from a study of cytomegalovirus exposure and HLA in healthy donors. CDR3 length: 12 residues. V was trimmed by 3 bases and J by 7 bases, leaving 9 bases between them. CDR1 MDHEN and CDR2 SYDVKM come from the germline V gene. PCR was performed using 60 Vbeta and 13 Jbeta primers. TCRdb keeps only in-frame clones here, not all; method: immunoSEQ multiplex PCR. The repertoire holds some 110,000 clones, with around 10% as singletons. This rearrangement joins TRBV28 to TRBJ2-5, with D perhaps TRBD1 (6 bases). Sequencing was done on a sample of PBMCs. This clonotype was sampled from a man aged 35-49 years in good health and CMV-seropositive. CDR3 loop: CASSLDRMTQYF. DNA of the CDR3: TGTGCCAGCAGTTTGGACAGAATGACCCAGTACTTC.